These 14 T cell receptor beta chains came from one sample sequenced in a study of blood T cell repertoires in COVID-19 (TCRdb year 2020). The library was produced with the immunoSEQ multiplex PCR assay. TCRdb provides this immuneACCESS table in a form limited to in-frame rearrangements. Some clones are lacking; in checked studies, under half of them reflect an unresolved V gene, and why the rest are absent is not known. The sample table shows roughly 120,000 clones, and roughly 90% are seen once. Approximately 8% of the sample is held by the ten biggest clonotypes. Material: peripheral blood. The receptors here all came from a man between 65 and 85 years old who had recovered from COVID-19.

The chain couples TRBV30 to TRBJ1-6, with D perhaps TRBD1 (6 bases). With 2 bases removed from V and 6 bases from J, the gap between germline ends came to 20 bases. This CDR3 is 17 amino acids long. Per germline, CDR1 GTSNPN and CDR2 SVGIG (reference sequence). The chain's CDR3 is CAWSSDRTIRSNSPLHF. Written as DNA, the CDR3 is TGTGCCTGGAGTTCGGACAGAACAATCCGATCTAATTCACCCCTCCACTTT.

The chain carries TRBV28 and TRBJ2-1; D is possibly TRBD2 (5 bases). CDR1 MDHEN and CDR2 SYDVKM come from the germline V gene. V was pared by 5 bases and J by 7 bases, with 18 bases between. This CDR3 contains 15 residues. The CDR3 sequence is CASSIPKGVVNEQFF. The CDR3 DNA reads as TGTGCCAGCAGTATTCCCAAGGGAGTGGTGAATGAGCAGTTCTTC.

The V and J genes are TRBV11-2 and TRBJ1-4, with D perhaps matching TRBD1 (6 bases). Trimming removed 4 bases from V and 3 bases from J, with 9 bases in between. Per the germline V gene, CDR1 is SGHAT and CDR2 is FQNNGV. CDR3 length: 14 residues. The CDR3 protein is CASSSTGPNEKLFF. CDR3 bases: TGTGCCAGCAGCTCGACAGGCCCTAATGAAAAACTGTTTTTT.

V is TRBV7-2 and J is TRBJ2-5; TRBD2 aligns across 9 bases. Trimming at V came to 3 bases and at J to 1 base, leaving 15 bases not matched to a gene. The CDR3 runs 19 residues. Germline lookup yields CDR1 SGHTA and CDR2 FQGNSA. CDR3 nucleotides: TGTGCCAGCAGCTTTAGGTCTAGCGGGATTAAGATAGGCCAAGAGACCCAGTACTTC. Its translation: CASSFRSSGIKIGQETQYF.

The chain has TRBV21-1 and TRBJ2-4; TRBD2, as called in the table, went unchecked against the DNA. TRBV21-1 is a pseudogene. This CDR3 is 17 amino acids long. CDR3 in DNA: TGTGCCAGCAGCGCTCATCCGGAGGGACGCGCCTTGGACATTCAGTACTTC. Translation: CASSAHPEGRALDIQYF.

This chain links TRBV24-1 with TRBJ2-3, with 8 bases that match TRBD2. Germline values: CDR1 KGHDR, CDR2 SFDVKD. The V segment lost 2 bases and the J segment 4 bases; nucleotides outside the gene matches: 4. CDR3 length: 15 residues. The DNA of the CDR3 is TGTGCCACCAGTGATTCACGGGAGGGGGCAGATACGCAGTATTTT. Translating gives CATSDSREGADTQYF.

V is TRBV29-1 and J is TRBJ2-5; 13 nucleotides agree with TRBD2. The trim removed 6 bases at V and 7 bases at J, leaving 11 bases unmatched. Germline values: CDR1 SQVTM, CDR2 ANQGSEA. This CDR3 has 15 amino acids. The CDR3 coding sequence is TGCAGCGTGGAAAAACTAGCGGGAGGGCTCGGGACCCAGTACTTC. Residues: CSVEKLAGGLGTQYF.

The J gene is TRBJ2-7, the V gene TRBV9; D is unclear. Trimming took off 0 bases at V and 6 bases at J, with 10 bases between the two ends. The CDR3 is 13 amino acids. CDR1 and CDR2 (germline): SGDLS, YYNGEE. CDR3 sequence (DNA): TGTGCCAGCAGCGTAGATACCCACTCCGAGCAGTACTTC. This gives the protein CASSVDTHSEQYF.

The chain carries TRBV6-6 and TRBJ2-1; D not resolved. Trimming took off 0 bases at V and 8 bases at J, with 11 bases between the two ends. The CDR3 runs to 14 residues. Germline CDR1 and CDR2: MNHNY and SVGAGI (reference sequence). In DNA, the CDR3 is TGTGCCAGCAGTTACTCGAGAGGAATCTATGAGCAGTTCTTC. This sequence encodes CASSYSRGIYEQFF.

The rearrangement joins TRBV5-4 to TRBJ2-7; 8 positions agree with TRBD1. This CDR3 contains 15 residues. The V gene end was trimmed by 2 bases and the J gene end by 4 bases; junction bases not matched to a gene: 8. Germline CDR1 and CDR2: SGHNT and YYREEE (reference sequence). The CDR3 here is CASSFRDRTPYEQYF. The CDR3 coding sequence is TGTGCCAGCAGCTTCAGGGACAGGACCCCGTACGAGCAGTACTTC.

This chain joins TRBV7-2 and TRBJ2-2, with unresolved D. The V end was cut by 2 bases, the J end by 4 bases, with 8 bases between. Germline CDR1 is SGHTA and CDR2 is FQGNSA. The CDR3 consists of 14 residues. CDR3 sequence reads: CASSLIVGTGELFF. For the CDR3, the DNA is TGTGCCAGCAGCTTAATCGTCGGCACCGGGGAGCTGTTTTTT. Full variable domain (outside the CDR3, taken from reference TRBV7-2 and TRBJ2-2): GAGVSQSPSNKVTEKGKDVELRCDPISGHTALYWYRQSLGQGLEFLIYFQGNSAPDKSGLPSDRFSAERTGGSVSTLTIQRTQQEDSAVYLCASSLIVGTGELFFGEGSRLTVL.

The genes are TRBV6-2 or TRBV6-3 and TRBJ1-2; D is undetermined. V lost 0 bases and J 4 bases, leaving 9 bases between the germline ends. The germline gives CDR1 MNHEY, CDR2 SVGEGT. The CDR3 length is 14 residues. CDR3 protein: CASSYSRGTYGYTF. The CDR3 DNA reads TGTGCCAGCAGTTACTCCCGGGGAACCTATGGCTACACCTTC.

The rearrangement links TRBV7-2 to TRBJ1-2; D is undetermined. V was clipped by 5 bases and J by 8 bases, with 15 bases between them. Germline V gene sequence: CDR1 SGHTA, CDR2 FQGNSA. The CDR3 length is 13 residues. CDR3 protein: CASSPGRQRGYTF. Here the CDR3 DNA reads TGTGCCAGCAGCCCGGGTCGCCAACGGGGCTACACCTTC. Supplemented by reference TRBV7-2 and TRBJ1-2, the full variable domain reads GAGVSQSPSNKVTEKGKDVELRCDPISGHTALYWYRQSLGQGLEFLIYFQGNSAPDKSGLPSDRFSAERTGGSVSTLTIQRTQQEDSAVYLCASSPGRQRGYTFGSGTRLTVV.

This clone was counted many times. This chain uses TRBV2 with TRBJ2-3; 11 nucleotides align to TRBD2. V shed 4 bases and J 2 bases; nucleotides not matched to a gene: 5. The CDR3 is 16 residues long. Germline V gives CDR1 SNHLY, CDR2 FYNNEI. CDR3 DNA sequence: TGTGCCAGCAGTGTTGGGACTAGCGGACCCACAGATACGCAGTATTTT. It is translated as CASSVGTSGPTDTQYF.